This is a list of T cell receptor beta chains from one sample in a study of cytotoxic CD8 clonotypes in ibrutinib-treated CLL. The repertoire was sequenced with immunoSEQ multiplex PCR; TCRdb's copy has only in-frame clones and lacks some. The sample lists about 130,000 clones; around three quarters were seen once. The material was PBMCs, obtained after 12 months of ibrutinib treatment. These receptors all come from a human donor with chronic lymphocytic leukemia. CDR3s include the opening cysteine and the closing phenylalanine or tryptophan. The order of the fields is J gene, V gene, D gene, clone size, CDR3 DNA, CDR3 protein. D genes are given only for firm matches. Rows give clone size only sometimes, using once, few, many, or a class for an expanded clone.

>TRBJ2-1|TRBV5-1|TRBD2|.
TGCGCCAGCAGCTTGTCGCTAGCGGGAGCCAATGAGCAGTTCTTC
CASSLSLAGANEQFF
>TRBJ1-2|TRBV7-9|.|.
TGTGCCAGCAGCTCCATGGGCTCCGGCTATGGCTACACCTTC
CASSSMGSGYGYTF
>TRBJ1-1|TRBV15|.|.
TGTGCCACCAGCTTATACAGGTATATGAACACTGAAGCTTTCTTT
CATSLYRYMNTEAFF
>TRBJ2-3|TRBV7-6|.|.
TGTGCCAGCAGCTTAGCCAGCGGAACAGATACGCAGTATTTT
CASSLASGTDTQYF
>TRBJ2-1|TRBV9|.|.
TGTGCCAGCAGCGTAGCTCCCGCGGGAATCACCTACAATGAGCAGTTCTTC
CASSVAPAGITYNEQFF
>TRBJ2-4|TRBV20-1|.|few
TGCAGTGCTATTTCCCAAAACATTCAGTACTTC
CSAISQNIQYF
>TRBJ1-2|TRBV30|.|.
TGTGCCTGGACCGAGCTGGGTTACTATGGCTACACCTTC
CAWTELGYYGYTF
>TRBJ2-7|TRBV18|.|.
TGTGCCAGCTCACCCCCCCAGGCTCCCTACGAGCAGTACTTC
CASSPPQAPYEQYF
>TRBJ1-5|TRBV7-2|.|.
TGTGCCAGCAGCTTAGAATTTGTGCACCCCCAGCATTTT
CASSLEFVHPQHF
>TRBJ2-7|TRBV6-6|.|few
TGTGCCAGCAGTTACTCGAGGACGGCCTACGAGCAGTACTTC
CASSYSRTAYEQYF
>TRBJ2-5|TRBV18|TRBD2|.
TGTGCCAGCTTCGGACTAGCGGGAGAGACCCAGTACTTC
CASFGLAGETQYF
>TRBJ1-4|TRBV14|.|.
TGTGCCAGCAGCCTTACGATCAATGAAAAACTGTTTTTT
CASSLTINEKLFF
>TRBJ1-2|TRBV5-1|.|.
TGCGCCAGCAGCACGGGCCAGGGAATCTATGGCTACACCTTC
CASSTGQGIYGYTF
>TRBJ2-7|TRBV18|.|.
TGTGCCAGCTCACCAGGTGGCGGTGCCTCCCGATACGAGCAGTACTTC
CASSPGGGASRYEQYF
>TRBJ2-2|TRBV27|TRBD1|.
TGTGCCAGCAGGAGACAGGGGAACACCGGGGAGCTGTTTTTT
CASRRQGNTGELFF
>TRBJ1-1|TRBV14|.|.
TGTGCCAGCAGCCAAGATTCCTGGGGTCCTTTCTTT
CASSQDSWGPFF
>TRBJ2-3|TRBV7-8|.|once
TGTGCCAGCAGCCCACGAGGGAGATTGACAGATACGCAGTATTTT
CASSPRGRLTDTQYF
>TRBJ1-2|TRBV28|.|.
TGTGCCAGCAGCTCCAACCTCTATGGCTACACCTTC
CASSSNLYGYTF
>TRBJ2-5|TRBV9|.|.
TGTGCCAGCAGCGCAATTCTCCCTGACGGGACCCAGTACTTC
CASSAILPDGTQYF
>TRBJ2-3|TRBV7-2|.|.
TGTGCCAGCAGCTTAGGAAGGTCCACAGATACGCAGTATTTT
CASSLGRSTDTQYF
>TRBJ1-5|TRBV9|.|.
TGTGCCAGCGCCCCCGGGGCAGGACAGTATCAGCCCCAGCATTTT
CASAPGAGQYQPQHF
>TRBJ1-3|TRBV27|TRBD1|.
TGTGCCAGCAGCCGACAGGGGTATACGTCTGGAAACACCATATATTTT
CASSRQGYTSGNTIYF
>TRBJ2-5|TRBV4-3|TRBD1|.
TGCGCCAGCAGCCAGGACCGGGACAGGGGGAGGCATCACGAGACCCAGTACTTC
CASSQDRDRGRHHETQYF
>TRBJ2-2|TRBV2|.|.
TGTGCCGGGAAAGGTGACGCCGGGGAGCTGTTTTTT
CAGKGDAGELFF
>TRBJ2-2|TRBV5-1|.|.
TGCGCCAGCAGCTTTTCAGGGTTGGACACCGGGGAGCTGTTTTTT
CASSFSGLDTGELFF
>TRBJ1-2|TRBV7-9|.|.
TGTGCCAGCAGCTTAGGTGGGACGGATCCCTATGGCTACACCTTC
CASSLGGTDPYGYTF
>TRBJ1-4|TRBV7-9|.|.
TGTGCCAGCAGCCCCGATTGGGCCCGAAATGAAAAACTGTTTTTT
CASSPDWARNEKLFF